The clone carrying this T cell receptor (beta chain) was picked up one time. The data were produced by immunoSEQ multiplex PCR, yet TCRdb's version contains in-frame clones alone and is incomplete. The sample contains some 120,000 clones, about 84% of which appear only once. This record belongs to a study of blood T cell repertoires in COVID-19. The V segment lost 5 bases and the J segment 4 bases; nucleotides outside the gene matches: 9. The length of the CDR3 is 16 residues. Germline CDR1 and CDR2: SGHRS and YFSETQ. The receptor comes from a man aged 55 to 69 with acute or convalescent COVID-19. This chain connects TRBV5-1 to TRBJ2-2; TRBD1 aligns across 9 bases. The sequencing input was peripheral blood. CDR3 residues: CASRISGQGSTGELFF. The CDR3 DNA reads TGCGCCAGCAGGATATCGGGACAGGGATCCACCGGGGAGCTGTTTTTT.